Listed below are T cell receptor beta chains from one sample, sequenced in a study of CD8+ T cells in alopecia areata. Only in-frame clones appear in the TCRdb table, and some are missing; sequencing was by immunoSEQ multiplex PCR. The data contain approximately 34,000 clones, 45% to 60% of them singletons. The sample taken for sequencing was NKG2D-high CD8+ T cells sorted from blood. These receptors were obtained from a human donor with alopecia areata. The CDR3 runs from the conserved cysteine through the conserved F or W. D genes are given only for firm matches. A row's size may be missing; if present it is once, few, many or a size class.

size	D	V	J	DNA	CDR3
NA	NA	TRBV11-3	TRBJ2-7	TGTGCCAGCAGCTTCGTTCAGGGCGACGAGCAGTACTTC	CASSFVQGDEQYF
few	TRBD2	TRBV6-6	TRBJ2-1	TGTGCCAGCATTACAACTAGCGGGGGGTACAATGAGCAGTTCTTC	CASITTSGGYNEQFF
NA	NA	TRBV4-3	TRBJ2-7	TGCGCCAGCAGCCAGGGCGCATGGGGGACGGCTACCTACGAGCAGTACTTC	CASSQGAWGTATYEQYF
NA	TRBD2	TRBV5-1	TRBJ2-5	TGCGCCAGCAGCTTGGGGACTAGCGGGGCTAAAGAGACCCAGTACTTC	CASSLGTSGAKETQYF
few	TRBD2	TRBV29-1	TRBJ2-7	TGCAGCGTCGGAGAACCGGGACTAACTACCTACGAGCAGTACTTC	CSVGEPGLTTYEQYF
NA	TRBD1	TRBV7-8	TRBJ2-6	TGTGCCAGCAGCTTAATCGTGGGGGACAGGTTACTCTCTGGGGCCAACGTCCTGACTTTC	CASSLIVGDRLLSGANVLTF
NA	TRBD1	TRBV29-1	TRBJ1-6	TGCAGCGTTCGGGAAACAGGGGAATGGGATTCACCCCTCCACTTT	CSVRETGEWDSPLHF
NA	TRBD1	TRBV30	TRBJ2-1	TGTGCCTGGAAAGACAGGGGCTACAATGAGCAGTTCTTC	CAWKDRGYNEQFF
NA	NA	TRBV6-6	TRBJ2-7	TGTGCCAGCAGTTACTCAGTAAGCTACGAGCAGTACTTC	CASSYSVSYEQYF
NA	NA	TRBV13	TRBJ2-4	TGTGCCAGCAGCTCAGGACCTATAGCCAAAAACATTCAGTACTTC	CASSSGPIAKNIQYF
NA	TRBD2	TRBV7-3	TRBJ2-3	TGTGCCAGCAGCCTAACGACTAGCGGGGGGGCAACAGATACGCAGTATTTT	CASSLTTSGGATDTQYF
NA	TRBD2	TRBV15	TRBJ2-2	TGTGCCACCAGCAGAGATCCCGGGTCTGGTAGCGGGAGAGCCGGGGAGCTGTTTTTT	CATSRDPGSGSGRAGELFF
NA	TRBD2	TRBV11-2	TRBJ2-3	TGTGCCAGCAGCTTAGGGGCTAGCGGGGACACAGATACGCAGTATTTT	CASSLGASGDTDTQYF
NA	NA	TRBV7-3	TRBJ1-1	TGTGCCAGCAGCCCTTCCCATCGTTTAGAGCTGAACACTGAAGCTTTCTTT	CASSPSHRLELNTEAFF
NA	NA	TRBV4-1	TRBJ2-7	TGCGCCAGCAGCCCGGTACCCTCCGGGACGGCGTACGAGCAGTACTTC	CASSPVPSGTAYEQYF
NA	NA	TRBV4-1	TRBJ2-7	TGCGCCAGCAGCCAAGATGCCGGAGGCTACTACGAGCAGTACTTC	CASSQDAGGYYEQYF
NA	NA	TRBV11-2	TRBJ2-3	TGTGCCAGCAGCTTAGCGTTTCTGTCAGATACGCAGTATTTT	CASSLAFLSDTQYF
NA	NA	TRBV7-9	TRBJ2-4	TGTGCCAGCAGCCCCCCCCTGGGTGTCGGTAACATTCAGTACTTC	CASSPPLGVGNIQYF
NA	TRBD1	TRBV27	TRBJ2-1	TGTGCCAGCAGTTGGACAGGGGGCAATGAGCAGTTCTTC	CASSWTGGNEQFF
NA	TRBD1	TRBV5-6	TRBJ2-7	TGTGCCAGCAGCCCAGGACAGGGAGACTACGAGCAGTACTTC	CASSPGQGDYEQYF
NA	NA	TRBV9	TRBJ2-1	TGTGCCAGCAGCGTTCAGGACAATGAGCAGTTCTTC	CASSVQDNEQFF